The TCR beta chain under discussion was sequenced for a study of CXCR3-negative and CXCR3-positive naive CD8 T cells (dated by TCRdb to between 2018 and 2020). In terms of the full investigation: In total, around 150 million TRB reads were obtained, or roughly 1.5 +/- 0.3 million reads per library. Data from around 11 donors, pooled across two independent experiments, went into the diversity and physicochemical repertoire analyses. Naive subsets from 5 donors and memory cells from 3 donors were included in the TRBV-TRBJ cluster analysis. Study-wide findings and limitations: Freshly isolated PBMCs were used for most assays because CXCR3 expression went down partially after cryopreservation. Repertoire diversity was comparably high in both naive subsets but much lower in memory CD8+ T cells. Because surface CD5, which is linked to self-reactivity in mice, was comparable between the naive subsets, TCR interaction strength was also inferred from TRB CDR3 physicochemical properties. Within the same donor, TRBV-TRBJ usage looked similar between naive CXCR3-negative and CXCR3-positive cells, but memory cells had distinct patterns. TRB CDR3s from CXCR3-positive naive cells showed higher hydrophobicity (lower Kidera factor 4), lower energy, and higher strength and volume indices than CXCR3-negative naive cells.

Each CD8+ T cell subset was flow-sorted in triplicate, with about 320,000 cells per subset placed directly into RLT lysis buffer. To keep memory contaminants out, a stringent definition of naive CD8+ T cells was applied: CD45RO-CCR7+CD27+CD95-. Standard density gradient centrifugation was used to isolate peripheral blood mononuclear cells from buffy coats. A FACSAria III was used to flow-sort naive CD8+ T cells into CXCR3-negative and CXCR3-positive populations. Total RNA was extracted from sorted cells using an RNeasy Mini Kit. Regarding this clonotype: Its antigen target is currently unknown.

CDR1 is given as SQVTM and CDR2 as ANQGSEA, both from the germline V gene. From the cysteine through the phenylalanine, the CDR3 covers 13 amino acids. DNA is not recorded here. Sequencing instrument: NextSeq 550. The Human TCR Profiling Kit (MiLaboratory) was used to prepare UMI-labeled 5' RACE TRB cDNA libraries. The full amount of extracted RNA was used for cDNA synthesis, and the full amount of resulting cDNA was used for PCR amplification. Libraries were prepared in parallel with an identical number of PCR cycles. In the original analysis: With a requirement of at least two reads per UMI, MIGEC and MiXCR extracted about 50,000 +/- 10,000 unique UMI-labeled TRB cDNA molecules per library. An average of approximately 40,000 +/- 10,000 functional in-frame TRB CDR3 nucleotide clonotypes without stop codons was found per library. Diversity metrics, including normalized Shannon-Wiener and Chao1, were computed in VDJtools after downsampling to 5000 UMI-labeled TRB molecules per sample. Clonotype-size-weighted physicochemical properties of the central five CDR3 residues (interaction energy, strength, volume and Kidera factor 4) were computed in VDJtools. Reprocessed by TCRdb, the reads give a single entry per CDR3 protein sequence, without DNA. TCRdb, not the original authors, processed these V and J calls. The sample's clone listing holds 130,000 to 150,000 distinct CDR3 sequences. The ten largest clones add up to roughly 0.28% of the sample.

The sample taken for sequencing was naive CXCR3+ CD8+ T cells from blood. Sample cell subset or site, as interpreted from the label and publication: CD45RO-CCR7+CD27+CD95- naive CD8+ T cells expressing CXCR3 (TNR3+). This TCR was recovered from a human donor in good health. Some clones in this sample may be carry-over from other donors' samples. The sequence links TRBV29-1 to TRBJ2-7; checking the TCRdb D call of TRBD1 is not possible without DNA. The CDR3 in this case is CSANEGGAAEQYF.